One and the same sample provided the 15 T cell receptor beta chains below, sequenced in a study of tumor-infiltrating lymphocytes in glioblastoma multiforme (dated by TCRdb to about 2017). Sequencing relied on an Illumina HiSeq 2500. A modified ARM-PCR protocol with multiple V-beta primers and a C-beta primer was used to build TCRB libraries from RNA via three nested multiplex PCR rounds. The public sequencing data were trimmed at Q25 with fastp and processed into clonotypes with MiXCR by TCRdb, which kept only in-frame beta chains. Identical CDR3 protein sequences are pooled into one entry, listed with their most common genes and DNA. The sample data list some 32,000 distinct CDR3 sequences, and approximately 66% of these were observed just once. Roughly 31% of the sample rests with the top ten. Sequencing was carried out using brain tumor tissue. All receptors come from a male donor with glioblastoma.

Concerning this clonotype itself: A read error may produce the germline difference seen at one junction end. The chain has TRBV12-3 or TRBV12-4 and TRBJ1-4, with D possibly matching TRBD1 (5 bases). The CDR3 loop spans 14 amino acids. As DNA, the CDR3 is TGTACCAGCAGTCCCTTTGACTCAGGGGAAAAACTGTTTTTT. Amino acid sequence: CTSSPFDSGEKLFF.

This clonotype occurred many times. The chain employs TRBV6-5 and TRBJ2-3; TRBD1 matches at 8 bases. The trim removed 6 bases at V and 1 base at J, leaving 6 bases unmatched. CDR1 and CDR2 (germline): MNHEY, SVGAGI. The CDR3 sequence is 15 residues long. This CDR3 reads CASSPGTGGTDTQYF. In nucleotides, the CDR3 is TGTGCCAGCAGCCCCGGGACAGGTGGCACAGATACGCAGTATTTT.

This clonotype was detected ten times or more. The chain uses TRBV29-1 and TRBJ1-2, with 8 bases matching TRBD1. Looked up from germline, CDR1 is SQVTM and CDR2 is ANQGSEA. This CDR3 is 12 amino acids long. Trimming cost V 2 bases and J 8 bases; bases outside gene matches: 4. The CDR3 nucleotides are TGCAGCGTTGAAACTGGACAGGGCGGCTACACCTTC. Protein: CSVETGQGGYTF.

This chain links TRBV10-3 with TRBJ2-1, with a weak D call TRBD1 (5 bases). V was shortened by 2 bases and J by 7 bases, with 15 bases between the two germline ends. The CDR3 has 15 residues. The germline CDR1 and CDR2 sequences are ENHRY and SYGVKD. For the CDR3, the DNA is TGTGCCATCAGTGAGCCGGACAAGCAGAGAAATGAGCAGTTCTTC. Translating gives CAISEPDKQRNEQFF.

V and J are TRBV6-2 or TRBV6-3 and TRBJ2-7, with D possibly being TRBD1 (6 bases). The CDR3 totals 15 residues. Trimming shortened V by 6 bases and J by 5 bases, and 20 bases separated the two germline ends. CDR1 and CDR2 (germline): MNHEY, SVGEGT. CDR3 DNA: TGTGCCAGCAGAAAGGGAACAGGGAAAAGCGACGAGCAGTACTTC. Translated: CASRKGTGKSDEQYF.

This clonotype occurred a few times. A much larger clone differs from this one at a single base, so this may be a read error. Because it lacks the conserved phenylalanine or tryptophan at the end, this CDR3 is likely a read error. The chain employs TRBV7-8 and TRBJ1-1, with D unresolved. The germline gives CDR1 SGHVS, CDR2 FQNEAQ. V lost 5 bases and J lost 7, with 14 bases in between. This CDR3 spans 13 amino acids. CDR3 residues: CASSARRTNEAFL. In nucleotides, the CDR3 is TGTGCCAGCAGCGCCAGGCGTACCAATGAAGCTTTCCTT.

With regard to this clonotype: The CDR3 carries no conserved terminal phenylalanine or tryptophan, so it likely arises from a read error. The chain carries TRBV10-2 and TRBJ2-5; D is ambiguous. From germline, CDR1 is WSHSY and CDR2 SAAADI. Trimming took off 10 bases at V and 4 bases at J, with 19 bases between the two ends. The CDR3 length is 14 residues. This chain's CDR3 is CANLVRADVETQYS. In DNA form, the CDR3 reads TGCGCCAACCTAGTAAGGGCAGACGTAGAGACCCAGTACTCC.

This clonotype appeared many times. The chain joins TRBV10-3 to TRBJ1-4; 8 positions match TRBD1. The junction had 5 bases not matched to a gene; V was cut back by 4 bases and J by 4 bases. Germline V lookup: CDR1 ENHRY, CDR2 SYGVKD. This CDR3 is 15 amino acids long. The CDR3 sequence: CAISAGQGDNEKLFF. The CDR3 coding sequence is TGTGCCATCAGTGCCGGACAGGGAGATAATGAAAAACTGTTTTTT.

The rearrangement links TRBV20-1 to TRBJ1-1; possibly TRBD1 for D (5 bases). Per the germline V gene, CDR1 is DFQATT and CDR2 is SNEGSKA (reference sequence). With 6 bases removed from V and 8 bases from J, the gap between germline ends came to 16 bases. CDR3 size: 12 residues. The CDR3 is CSAQRQLTEAFF. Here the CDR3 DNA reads TGCAGTGCCCAAAGACAGTTAACCGAAGCTTTCTTT.

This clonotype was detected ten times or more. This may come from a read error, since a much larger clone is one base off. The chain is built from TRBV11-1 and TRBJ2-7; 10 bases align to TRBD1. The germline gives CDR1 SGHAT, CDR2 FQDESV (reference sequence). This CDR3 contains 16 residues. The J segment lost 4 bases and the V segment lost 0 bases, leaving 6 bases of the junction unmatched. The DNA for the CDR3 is TGTGCCAGCAGCTTAGCGGGTCTGGACAGGGGGTACGAGCAGTACTTC. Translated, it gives CASSLAGLDRGYEQYF.

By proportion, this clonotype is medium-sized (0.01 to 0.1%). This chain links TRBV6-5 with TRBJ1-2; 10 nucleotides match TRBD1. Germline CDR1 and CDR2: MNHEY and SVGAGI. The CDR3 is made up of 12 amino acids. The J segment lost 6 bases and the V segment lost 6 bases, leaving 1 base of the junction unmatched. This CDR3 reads CASRGQGNGYTF. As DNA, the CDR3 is TGTGCCAGCAGGGGACAGGGGAATGGCTACACCTTC.

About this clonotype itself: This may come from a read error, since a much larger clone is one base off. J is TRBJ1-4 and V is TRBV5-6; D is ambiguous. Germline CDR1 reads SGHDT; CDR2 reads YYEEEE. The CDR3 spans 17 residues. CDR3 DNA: TGTGACAGCAGCTTGGTCCATGCATGGGATGGAGGGGAAAAACTGTTTTTT. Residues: CDSSLVHAWDGGEKLFF. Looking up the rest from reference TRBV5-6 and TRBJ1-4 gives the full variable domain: DAGVTQSPTHLIKTRGQQVTLRCSPKSGHDTVSWYQQALGQGPQFIFQYYEEEERQRGNFPDRFSGHQFPNYSSELNVNALLLGDSALYLCDSSLVHAWDGGEKLFFGSGTQLSVL.

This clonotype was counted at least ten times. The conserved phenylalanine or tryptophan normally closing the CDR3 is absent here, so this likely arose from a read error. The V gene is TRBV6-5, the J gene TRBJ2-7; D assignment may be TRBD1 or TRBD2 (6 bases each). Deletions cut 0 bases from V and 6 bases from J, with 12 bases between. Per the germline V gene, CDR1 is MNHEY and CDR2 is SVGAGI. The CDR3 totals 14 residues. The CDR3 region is CASSYSGGWSEQYS. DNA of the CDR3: TGTGCCAGCAGTTACTCCGGGGGCTGGTCCGAGCAGTACTCC.

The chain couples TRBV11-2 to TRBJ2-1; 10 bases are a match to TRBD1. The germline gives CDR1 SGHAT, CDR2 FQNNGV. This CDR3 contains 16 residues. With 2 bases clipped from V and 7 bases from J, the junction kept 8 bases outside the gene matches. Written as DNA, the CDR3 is TGTGCCAGCAGCTTATTCTCCGGACAGGGGGGGAATGAGCAGTTCTTC. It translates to CASSLFSGQGGNEQFF.

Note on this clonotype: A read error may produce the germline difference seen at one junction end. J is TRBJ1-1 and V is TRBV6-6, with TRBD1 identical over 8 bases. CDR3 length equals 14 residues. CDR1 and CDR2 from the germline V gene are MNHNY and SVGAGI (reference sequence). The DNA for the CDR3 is TGTGCCGGCAGCGGGACAGGTAGGGACACTGAAGCTTTCTTT. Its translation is CAGSGTGRDTEAFF.